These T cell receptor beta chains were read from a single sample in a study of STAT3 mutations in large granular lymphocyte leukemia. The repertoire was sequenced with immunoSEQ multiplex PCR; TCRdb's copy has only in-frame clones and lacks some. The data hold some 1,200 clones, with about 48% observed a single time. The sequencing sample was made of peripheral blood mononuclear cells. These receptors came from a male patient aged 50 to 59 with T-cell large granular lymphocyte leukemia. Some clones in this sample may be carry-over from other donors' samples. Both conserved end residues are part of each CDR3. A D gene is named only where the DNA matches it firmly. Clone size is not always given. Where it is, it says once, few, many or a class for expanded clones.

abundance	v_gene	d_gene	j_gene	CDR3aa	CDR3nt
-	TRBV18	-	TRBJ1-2	CASSPRNYGYTF	TGTGCCAGCTCACCCCGGAACTATGGCTACACCTTC
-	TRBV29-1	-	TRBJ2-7	CSVDGADRSYEQYF	TGCAGCGTTGACGGAGCGGACCGCTCCTACGAGCAGTACTTC
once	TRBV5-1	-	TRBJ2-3	CASSWDPGADTQYF	TGCGCCAGCAGTTGGGACCCTGGGGCAGATACGCAGTATTTT
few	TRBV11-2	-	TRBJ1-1	CASSLSQMNTEAFF	TGTGCCAGCAGCTTAAGTCAAATGAACACTGAAGCTTTCTTT
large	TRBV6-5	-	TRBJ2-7	CASSYSWGTSEQYF	TGTGCCAGCAGTTACTCCTGGGGTACCTCCGAGCAGTACTTC
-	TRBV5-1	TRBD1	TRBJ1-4	CASSLRTGGGEKLFF	TGCGCCAGCAGCCTTCGGACAGGGGGAGGGGAAAAACTGTTTTTT
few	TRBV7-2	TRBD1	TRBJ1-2	CASSLRRRPGGTQDYGYTF	TGTGCCAGCAGCTTAAGGAGGCGACCAGGGGGCACGCAGGACTATGGCTACACCTTC
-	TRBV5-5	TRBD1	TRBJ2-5	CASSFGQDETQYF	TGTGCCAGCAGCTTTGGACAGGATGAGACCCAGTACTTC
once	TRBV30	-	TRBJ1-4	CAWSMGTYSGEKLFF	TGTGCCTGGAGCATGGGGACGTATTCGGGTGAAAAACTGTTTTTT
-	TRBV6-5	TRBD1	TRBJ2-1	CASTTGGHNEQFF	TGTGCCAGCACAACAGGGGGGCACAATGAGCAGTTCTTC
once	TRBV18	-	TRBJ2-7	CASSPTRGGEQYF	TGTGCCAGCTCACCGACTAGAGGTGGGGAGCAGTACTTC
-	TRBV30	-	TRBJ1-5	CAWSEDRGRPQHF	TGTGCCTGGAGTGAGGACCGAGGGAGGCCCCAGCATTTT
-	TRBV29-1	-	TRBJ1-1	CSVEAAAFF	TGCAGCGTTGAAGCGGCAGCTTTCTTT
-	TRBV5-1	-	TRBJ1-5	CASSLDSSNQPQHF	TGCGCCAGCAGCTTGGACAGTAGCAATCAGCCCCAGCATTTT
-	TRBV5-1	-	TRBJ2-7	CASSLRGMPMDEQYF	TGCGCCAGCAGCTTGAGGGGTATGCCTATGGACGAGCAGTACTTC
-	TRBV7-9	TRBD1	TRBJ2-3	CASSFGTGYTDTQYF	TGTGCCAGCAGCTTCGGGACAGGGTACACAGATACGCAGTATTTT
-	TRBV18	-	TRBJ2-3	CASSRPGQSIDTQYF	TGTGCCAGCTCACGCCCCGGACAGAGTATTGATACGCAGTATTTT
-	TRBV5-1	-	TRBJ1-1	CASSPWLENTEAFF	TGCGCCAGCAGCCCCTGGCTCGAGAACACTGAAGCTTTCTTT
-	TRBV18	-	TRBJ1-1	CASSPHSYTEAFF	TGTGCCAGCTCACCACACTCCTACACTGAAGCTTTCTTT
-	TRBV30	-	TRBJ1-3	CAWSVPGITIYF	TGTGCCTGGAGTGTACCAGGGATTACCATATATTTT
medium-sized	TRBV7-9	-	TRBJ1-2	CASSSDYGYTF	TGTGCCAGCAGCTCCGACTATGGCTACACCTTC
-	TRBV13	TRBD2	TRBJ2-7	CASSPPTSDYEQYF	TGTGCCAGCAGCCCCCCGACTAGCGATTACGAGCAGTACTTC
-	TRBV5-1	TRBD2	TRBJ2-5	CASSWAGGQETQYF	TGCGCCAGCAGCTGGGCGGGGGGGCAAGAGACCCAGTACTTC
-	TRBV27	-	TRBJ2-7	CASTDRRDEQYF	TGTGCCAGCACCGACAGAAGGGACGAGCAGTACTTC
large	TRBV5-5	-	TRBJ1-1	CASSLEGNTEAFF	TGTGCCAGCAGCTTGGAAGGGAACACTGAAGCTTTCTTT
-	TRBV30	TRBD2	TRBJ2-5	CAWSVGRVETQYF	TGTGCCTGGAGTGTAGGGAGGGTAGAGACCCAGTACTTC
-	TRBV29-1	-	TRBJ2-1	CSVPPPMRGLNEQFF	TGCAGCGTACCCCCACCTATGAGGGGGTTGAATGAGCAGTTCTTC
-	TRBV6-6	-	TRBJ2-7	CASRPLSETIYEQYF	TGTGCCAGCCGACCCCTTAGCGAGACGATCTACGAGCAGTACTTC
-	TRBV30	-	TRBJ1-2	CAWRAPGRRYGYTF	TGTGCCTGGAGGGCCCCGGGACGGCGCTATGGCTACACCTTC
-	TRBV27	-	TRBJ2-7	CASSSSAGGFNEQYF	-
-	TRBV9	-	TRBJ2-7	CASSVGGSTYEQYF	TGTGCCAGCAGCGTAGGTGGTTCCACCTACGAGCAGTACTTC
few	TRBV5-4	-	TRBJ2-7	CASSPRGGEQYF	TGTGCCAGCAGCCCCCGTGGCGGCGAGCAGTACTTC
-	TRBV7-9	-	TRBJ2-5	CASSSDERKTQYF	TGTGCCAGCAGCTCGGACGAACGGAAGACCCAGTACTTC
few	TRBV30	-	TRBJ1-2	CAWSRSGRYGYTF	TGTGCCTGGAGTAGATCGGGACGCTATGGCTACACCTTC
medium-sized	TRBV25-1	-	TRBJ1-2	CASSELGIGYTF	TGTGCCAGCAGTGAATTGGGCATTGGCTACACCTTC
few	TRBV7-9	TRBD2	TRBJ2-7	CASSFFHPSGGAYEQYF	TGTGCCAGCAGCTTCTTTCACCCAAGCGGGGGAGCCTACGAGCAGTACTTC
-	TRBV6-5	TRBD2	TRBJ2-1	CASSSLWGLAGNEQFF	TGTGCCAGCAGTTCGCTGTGGGGACTAGCGGGAAATGAGCAGTTCTTC
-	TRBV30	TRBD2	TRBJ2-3	CAWRLPLAATDTQYF	TGTGCCTGGAGATTACCCCTAGCGGCCACAGATACGCAGTATTTT
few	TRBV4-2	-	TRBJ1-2	CASSQDTLSYGYTF	TGTGCCAGCAGCCAAGATACGTTGAGTTATGGCTACACCTTC
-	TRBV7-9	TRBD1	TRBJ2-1	CASSPDRGGFNEQFF	TGTGCCAGCAGCCCCGACAGGGGAGGTTTCAATGAGCAGTTCTTC
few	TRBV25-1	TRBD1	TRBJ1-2	CASMGTGTYYGYTF	TGTGCCAGCATGGGGACAGGCACTTACTATGGCTACACCTTC
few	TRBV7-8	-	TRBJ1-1	CASSLKPLNTEAFF	TGTGCCAGCAGCTTAAAGCCCTTGAACACTGAAGCTTTCTTT
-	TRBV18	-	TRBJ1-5	CASSPGGGQPQHF	TGTGCCAGCTCACCAGGAGGGGGACAGCCCCAGCATTTT
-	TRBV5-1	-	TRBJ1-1	CASSLRGGPGTEAFF	TGCGCCAGCAGCCTCCGAGGGGGACCGGGCACTGAAGCTTTCTTT
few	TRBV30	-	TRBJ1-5	CAWSGKGRDQPQHF	TGTGCCTGGAGCGGCAAGGGTCGGGATCAGCCCCAGCATTTT
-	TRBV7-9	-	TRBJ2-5	CASRDDSSQYF	TGTGCCAGCAGGGACGACTCGAGCCAGTACTTC
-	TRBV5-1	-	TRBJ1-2	CASSLGTGPKGYGYTF	TGCGCCAGCAGCTTGGGTACAGGGCCAAAGGGCTATGGCTACACCTTC
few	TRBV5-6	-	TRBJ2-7	CASSFGTREQYF	TGTGCCAGCAGCTTCGGGACGAGGGAGCAGTACTTC
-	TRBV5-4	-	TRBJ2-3	CASSPPGQLDDTQYF	TGTGCCAGCAGCCCCCCGGGGCAGCTCGACGATACGCAGTATTTT